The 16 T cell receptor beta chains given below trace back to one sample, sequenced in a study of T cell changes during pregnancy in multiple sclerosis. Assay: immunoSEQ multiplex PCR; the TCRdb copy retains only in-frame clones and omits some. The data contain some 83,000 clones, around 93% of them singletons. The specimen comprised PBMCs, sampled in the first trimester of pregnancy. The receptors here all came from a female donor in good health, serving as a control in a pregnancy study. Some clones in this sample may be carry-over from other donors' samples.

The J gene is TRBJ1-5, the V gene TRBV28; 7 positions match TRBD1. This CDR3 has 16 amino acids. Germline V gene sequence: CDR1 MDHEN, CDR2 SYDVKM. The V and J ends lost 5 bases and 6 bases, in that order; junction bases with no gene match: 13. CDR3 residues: CASSRRGRGDSQPQHF. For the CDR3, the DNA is TGTGCCAGCAGTAGGAGGGGGCGCGGGGACAGTCAGCCCCAGCATTTT.

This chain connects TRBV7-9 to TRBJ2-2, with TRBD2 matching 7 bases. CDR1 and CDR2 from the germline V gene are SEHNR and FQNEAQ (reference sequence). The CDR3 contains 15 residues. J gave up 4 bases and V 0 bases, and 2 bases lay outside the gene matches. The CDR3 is CASSLAGGSTGELFF. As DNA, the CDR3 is TGTGCCAGCAGCTTAGCCGGCGGGAGCACCGGGGAGCTGTTTTTT.

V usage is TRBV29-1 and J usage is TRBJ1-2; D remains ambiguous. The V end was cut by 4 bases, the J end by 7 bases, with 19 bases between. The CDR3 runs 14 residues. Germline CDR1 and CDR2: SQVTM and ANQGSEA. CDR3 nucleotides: TGCAGCGTTGGCGGGAGAATGGGTCAAACTGGCTACACCTTC. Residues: CSVGGRMGQTGYTF.

The CDR3 nucleotides are TGTGCCAGTTCCGACCACGACAAGTACACCGGGGAGCTGTTTTTT. Translation gives CASSDHDKYTGELFF. The chain has TRBV19 and TRBJ2-2; D call uncertain. Germline loops: CDR1 LNHDA, CDR2 SQIVND (reference sequence). V was shortened by 8 bases and J by 3 bases, with 16 bases between the two germline ends. The CDR3 is 15 amino acids.

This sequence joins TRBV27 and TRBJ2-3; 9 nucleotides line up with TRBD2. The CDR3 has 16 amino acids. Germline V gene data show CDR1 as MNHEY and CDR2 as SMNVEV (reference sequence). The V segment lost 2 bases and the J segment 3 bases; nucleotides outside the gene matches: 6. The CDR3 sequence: CASSLGASGKTDTQYF. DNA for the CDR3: TGTGCCAGCAGTTTAGGGGCTAGCGGGAAAACAGATACGCAGTATTTT.

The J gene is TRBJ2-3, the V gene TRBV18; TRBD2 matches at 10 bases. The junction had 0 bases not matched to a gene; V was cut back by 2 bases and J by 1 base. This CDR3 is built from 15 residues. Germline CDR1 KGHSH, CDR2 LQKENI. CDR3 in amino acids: CASSPGTSGTDTQYF. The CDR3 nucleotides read TGTGCCAGCTCACCAGGGACTAGCGGCACAGATACGCAGTATTTT.

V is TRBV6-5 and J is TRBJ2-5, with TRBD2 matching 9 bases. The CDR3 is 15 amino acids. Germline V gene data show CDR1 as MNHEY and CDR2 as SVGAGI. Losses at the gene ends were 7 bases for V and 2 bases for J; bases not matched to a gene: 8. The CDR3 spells CASTHGAGGQETQYF. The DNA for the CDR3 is TGTGCCAGCACCCACGGGGCGGGGGGGCAAGAGACCCAGTACTTC.

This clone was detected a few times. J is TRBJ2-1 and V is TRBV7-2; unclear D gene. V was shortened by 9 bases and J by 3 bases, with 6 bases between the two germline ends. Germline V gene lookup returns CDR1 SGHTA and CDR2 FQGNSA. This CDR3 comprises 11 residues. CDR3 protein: CASRLYNEQFF. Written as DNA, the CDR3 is TGTGCCAGTAGACTCTACAATGAGCAGTTCTTC.

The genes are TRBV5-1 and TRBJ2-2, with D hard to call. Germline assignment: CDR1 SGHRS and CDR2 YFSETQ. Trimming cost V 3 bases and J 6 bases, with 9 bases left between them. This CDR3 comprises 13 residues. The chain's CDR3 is CASSSLISGELFF. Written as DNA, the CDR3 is TGCGCCAGCAGCTCCTTAATATCCGGGGAGCTGTTTTTT.

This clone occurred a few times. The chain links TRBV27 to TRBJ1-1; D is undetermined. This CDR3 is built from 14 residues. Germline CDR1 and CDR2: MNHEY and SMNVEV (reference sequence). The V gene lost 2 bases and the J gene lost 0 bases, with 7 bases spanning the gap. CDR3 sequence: CASSLRRVNTEAFF. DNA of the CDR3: TGTGCCAGCAGTTTACGGCGGGTGAACACTGAAGCTTTCTTT.

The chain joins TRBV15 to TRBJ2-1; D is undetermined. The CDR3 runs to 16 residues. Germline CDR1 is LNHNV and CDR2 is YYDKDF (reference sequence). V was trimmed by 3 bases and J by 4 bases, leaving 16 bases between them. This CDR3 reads CATSSPQPTRYNEQFF. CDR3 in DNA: TGTGCCACCAGCAGCCCCCAACCAACGCGTTACAATGAGCAGTTCTTC.

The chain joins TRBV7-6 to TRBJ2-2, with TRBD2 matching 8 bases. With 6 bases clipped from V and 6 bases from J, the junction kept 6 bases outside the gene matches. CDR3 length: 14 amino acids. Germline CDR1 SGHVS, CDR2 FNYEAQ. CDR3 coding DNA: TGTGCCAGCAGATATAGCGGGACCTCCGGGGAGCTGTTTTTT. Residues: CASRYSGTSGELFF.

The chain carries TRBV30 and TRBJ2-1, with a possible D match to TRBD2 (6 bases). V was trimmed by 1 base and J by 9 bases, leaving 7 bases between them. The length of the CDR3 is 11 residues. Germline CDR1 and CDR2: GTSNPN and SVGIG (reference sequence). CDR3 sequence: CAWSGLGEQFF. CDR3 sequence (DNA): TGTGCCTGGAGTGGACTAGGTGAGCAGTTCTTC.

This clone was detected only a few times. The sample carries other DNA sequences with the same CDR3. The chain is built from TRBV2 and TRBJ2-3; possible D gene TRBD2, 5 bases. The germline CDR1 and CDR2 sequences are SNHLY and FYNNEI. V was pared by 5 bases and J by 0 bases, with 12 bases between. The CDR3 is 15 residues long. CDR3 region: CASSPGTGSTDTQYF. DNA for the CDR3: TGTGCCAGCAGTCCGGGAACGGGGAGCACAGATACGCAGTATTTT.

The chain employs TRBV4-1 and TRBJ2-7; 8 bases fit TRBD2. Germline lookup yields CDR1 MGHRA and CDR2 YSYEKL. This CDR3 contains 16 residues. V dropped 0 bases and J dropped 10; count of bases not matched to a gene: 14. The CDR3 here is CASSQDRGGQPGLQYF. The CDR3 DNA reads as TGCGCCAGCAGCCAAGATCGCGGGGGGCAGCCGGGACTCCAGTACTTC.

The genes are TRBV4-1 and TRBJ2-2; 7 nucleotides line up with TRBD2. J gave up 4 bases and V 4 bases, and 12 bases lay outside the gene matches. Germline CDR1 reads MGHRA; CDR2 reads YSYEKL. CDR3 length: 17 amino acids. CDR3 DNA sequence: TGCGCCAGCAGCCCAGCCTCCGGGACTACAGTCACCGGGGAGCTGTTTTTT. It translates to CASSPASGTTVTGELFF.